Listed here are 8 T cell receptor beta chains from one sample, sequenced in a study of monozygotic twins with inflammatory bowel disease. From the 5' RACE reads, TCRdb lists one entry per CDR3 protein and no DNA. This sample's table has roughly 200,000 distinct CDR3 sequences. Material: blood. These receptors all stem from a human donor with ulcerative colitis or Crohn's disease, or a healthy co-twin of an affected twin (not recorded which).

The V call is TRBV6-1, the J call TRBJ1-5. The CDR3 runs 15 residues. Germline CDR1 MNHNS, CDR2 SASEGT. The CDR3 loop reads CASSEVVTPNQPQHF.

The chain carries TRBV20-1 and TRBJ2-7; with no DNA, the TCRdb D assignment of TRBD1 cannot be verified. CDR1 is DFQATT and CDR2 is SNEGSKA in the germline V gene (reference sequence). This CDR3 is 15 amino acids long. CDR3 sequence reads: CSAISSRVSSYEQYF.

CDR3 region: CASSRHNEQFF. This chain joins TRBV2 and TRBJ2-1. Germline V CDR1 and CDR2: SNHLY, FYNNEI. This CDR3 contains 11 residues.

The rearrangement links TRBV5-5 to TRBJ1-1; the D call of TRBD1 rests on TCRdb alone, since no DNA is present to check it. The germline V gene has CDR1 SGHKS and CDR2 YYEKEE (reference sequence). The CDR3 is made up of 13 amino acids. The CDR3 sequence: CASSRTGGVEAFF.

This chain links TRBV7-2 with TRBJ1-2. There are 15 residues in the CDR3. Germline CDR1 SGHTA, CDR2 FQGNSA. CDR3 protein: CASSLIVQQHYGYTF.

This chain links TRBV9 with TRBJ1-4; TCRdb's D gene call, TRBD1, goes unchecked for lack of DNA. Germline V CDR1 and CDR2: SGDLS, YYNGEE. This CDR3 has 15 residues. CDR3 sequence: CASSVGGIPNEKLFF.

This chain uses TRBV7-8 with TRBJ1-2; TCRdb calls TRBD1, which cannot be checked without DNA. Germline V gene lookup returns CDR1 SGHVS and CDR2 FQNEAQ. This CDR3 has 15 residues. CDR3 sequence reads: CASTREPGQGYGYTF.

This chain links TRBV2 with TRBJ2-1; TCRdb gives TRBD1 as the D gene, but with no DNA this cannot be confirmed. Germline V gene lookup returns CDR1 SNHLY and CDR2 FYNNEI. There are 15 residues in the CDR3. CDR3 sequence: CASSDLGTVYNEQFF.